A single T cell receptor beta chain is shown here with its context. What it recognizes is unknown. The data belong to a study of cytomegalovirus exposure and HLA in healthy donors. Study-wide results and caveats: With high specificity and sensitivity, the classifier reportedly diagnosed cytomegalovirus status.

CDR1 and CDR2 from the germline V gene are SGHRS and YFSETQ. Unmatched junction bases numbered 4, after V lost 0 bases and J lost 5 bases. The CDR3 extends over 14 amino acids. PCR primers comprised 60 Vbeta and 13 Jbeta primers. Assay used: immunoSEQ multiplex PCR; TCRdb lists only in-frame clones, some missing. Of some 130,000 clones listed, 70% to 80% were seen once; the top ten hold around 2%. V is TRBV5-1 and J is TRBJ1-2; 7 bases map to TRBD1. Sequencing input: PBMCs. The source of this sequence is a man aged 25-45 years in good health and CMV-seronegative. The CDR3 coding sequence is TGCGCCAGCAGCTTGGCTGACAGGGCATATGGCTACACCTTC. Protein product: CASSLADRAYGYTF.